The rows below give T cell receptor beta chains drawn from one sample of a study of shared clonotypes between healthy human individuals. Sequenced by immunoSEQ multiplex PCR; TCRdb stores in-frame clones only, minus some. In the table there are millions of clones, just over 90% of which are singletons. Sequencing was performed on naive CD8+ T cells from PBMCs. The receptors were sampled from a man younger than 35 in good health. Some clones in this sample may be carry-over from other donors' samples. The CDR3 runs from the conserved cysteine through the conserved F or W. The D gene is left open where the match is weak. Some rows mark clone size as missing; the rest say once, few, many or name a class of expanded clone.

d_call clone_size j_call v_call cdr3_aa cdr3_nt
NA NA TRBJ1-1 TRBV11-2 CASSSLTRGTEAFF TGTGCCAGCAGCTCCCTGACCCGGGGCACTGAAGCTTTCTTT
NA NA TRBJ1-4 TRBV30 CAWSGPHRTASNEKLFF TGTGCCTGGAGTGGACCGCATAGAACAGCCTCTAATGAAAAACTGTTTTTT
NA NA TRBJ2-7 TRBV5-1 CASSLRPGYEQYF TGCGCCAGCAGCTTGCGCCCGGGCTACGAGCAGTACTTC
NA NA TRBJ1-2 TRBV5-4 CASSPGLTGYTF TGTGCCAGCAGCCCGGGACTTACTGGCTACACCTTC
TRBD2 NA TRBJ2-1 TRBV10-3 CAISEGREVLKGQFF TGTGCCATCAGTGAGGGGCGGGAGGTCCTTAAAGGGCAGTTCTTC
NA NA TRBJ2-7 TRBV27 CASSLGVAYEQYF TGTGCCAGCAGTTTAGGGGTAGCCTACGAGCAGTACTTC
NA NA TRBJ2-2 TRBV14 CASSQEGSNTGELFF TGTGCCAGCAGCCAAGAAGGCTCGAACACCGGGGAGCTGTTTTTT
NA NA TRBJ2-7 TRBV18 CASSPGIGKRNISYEQYF TGTGCCAGCTCACCCGGGATTGGAAAGCGGAATATCTCCTACGAGCAGTACTTC
NA NA TRBJ2-1 TRBV19 CASSMRNPYNEQFF TGTGCCAGTAGTATGCGGAATCCCTACAATGAGCAGTTCTTC
NA NA TRBJ2-7 TRBV5-1 CASSLGGSSYEQYF TGCGCCAGCAGCTTGGGGGGTAGCTCCTACGAGCAGTACTTC
NA once TRBJ2-5 TRBV6-1 CASSDYYVQETQYF TGTGCCAGCAGTGACTACTACGTCCAAGAGACCCAGTACTTC
TRBD1 NA TRBJ2-7 TRBV6-6 CASRRDRGSEQYF TGTGCCAGCAGGCGGGACAGGGGGTCCGAGCAGTACTTC
TRBD1 NA TRBJ1-1 TRBV11-2 CASSLRPGQQMNTEAFF TGTGCCAGCAGCTTGAGACCGGGACAGCAAATGAACACTGAAGCTTTCTTT
NA once TRBJ2-1 TRBV29-1 CSVEAVSGFNEQFF TGCAGCGTTGAAGCCGTTAGCGGTTTCAATGAGCAGTTCTTC
NA NA TRBJ2-7 TRBV27 CASSITGTPYEQYF TGTGCCAGCAGTATCACAGGGACCCCCTACGAGCAGTACTTC
NA NA TRBJ2-1 TRBV14 CASSQEFVAENNEQFF TGTGCCAGCAGCCAAGAATTTGTGGCGGAAAACAATGAGCAGTTCTTC
NA NA TRBJ1-1 TRBV29-1 CSVGEMGLNTEAFF TGCAGCGTTGGCGAGATGGGTCTGAACACTGAAGCTTTCTTT
NA NA TRBJ1-5 TRBV7-8 CASSLGGRPSHQPQHF TGTGCCAGCAGCTTAGGGGGACGGCCGAGCCATCAGCCCCAGCATTTT
NA NA TRBJ2-3 TRBV19 CASTKGHQDTQYF TGTGCCAGTACCAAAGGGCACCAAGATACGCAGTATTTT
NA NA TRBJ2-1 TRBV6-4 CASSLGFVQFF TGTGCCAGCAGCTTGGGCTTCGTACAGTTCTTC
TRBD2 NA TRBJ2-4 TRBV28 CASSRSLAGASKNIQYF TGTGCCAGCAGTAGGAGCCTAGCGGGGGCCTCCAAAAACATTCAGTACTTC
TRBD1 NA TRBJ1-1 TRBV6-6 CASLNPGQGAEAFF TGTGCCAGTCTAAACCCGGGACAGGGAGCTGAAGCTTTCTTT
TRBD1 NA TRBJ2-7 TRBV4-1 CASSQEDRGIYEQYF TGCGCCAGCAGCCAGGAGGACAGGGGGATCTACGAGCAGTACTTC
NA NA TRBJ2-6 TRBV18 CASSVGTFPANVLTF TGTGCCAGCTCGGTGGGGACCTTCCCGGCCAACGTCCTGACTTTC
NA NA TRBJ2-1 TRBV27 CASSLGTGYTHNEQFF TGTGCCAGCAGTTTGGGGACGGGGTACACACACAATGAGCAGTTCTTC
NA NA TRBJ2-5 TRBV4-1 CASSQAEETQYF TGCGCCAGCAGCCAAGCCGAAGAGACCCAGTACTTC
NA NA TRBJ2-7 TRBV25-1 CATRGPPAYEQYF TGTGCCACCCGCGGCCCCCCGGCCTACGAGCAGTACTTC
TRBD1 NA TRBJ2-1 TRBV27 CASSPDRAAYNEQFF TGTGCCAGCAGCCCGGACAGGGCCGCCTACAATGAGCAGTTCTTC
TRBD2 NA TRBJ2-1 TRBV4-1 CASSTSGRPPGNEQFF TGCGCCAGCAGTACTAGCGGGAGGCCGCCGGGCAATGAGCAGTTCTTC
NA NA TRBJ1-1 TRBV9 CASSPATGPEAFF TGTGCCAGCAGCCCGGCTACAGGGCCTGAAGCTTTCTTT
TRBD2 once TRBJ2-1 TRBV4-1 CASSRGTSGRAAEQFF TGCGCCAGCAGCCGAGGGACTAGCGGGAGAGCTGCTGAGCAGTTCTTC
NA NA TRBJ1-2 TRBV21-1 CASRPRVHYYGYTF TGTGCCAGCAGACCCCGGGTCCATTACTATGGCTACACCTTC
TRBD1 NA TRBJ2-7 TRBV2 CASLQGGSSYEQYF TGTGCCAGCCTTCAAGGGGGCAGCTCCTACGAGCAGTACTTC
NA NA TRBJ2-3 TRBV27 CASSSPGGRVNTDTQYF TGTGCCAGCAGTTCCCCGGGGGGCAGGGTGAACACAGATACGCAGTATTTT
NA NA TRBJ2-2 TRBV7-6 CASSLRDTTGELFF TGTGCCAGCAGCTTAAGGGACACCACCGGGGAGCTGTTTTTT
NA NA TRBJ1-1 TRBV6-5 CASRGRWEYTEAFF TGTGCCAGCAGGGGCAGGTGGGAGTACACTGAAGCTTTCTTT
TRBD2 NA TRBJ2-1 TRBV4-3 CASSRLTYGGRDNEQFF TGCGCCAGCAGCCGCCTAACGTACGGCGGGAGGGACAATGAGCAGTTCTTC
NA NA TRBJ1-2 TRBV29-1 CSVVWQSKDGYTF TGCAGCGTTGTTTGGCAGTCTAAGGATGGCTACACCTTC
NA NA TRBJ1-1 TRBV19 CASSIHPSRHPNTEAFF TGTGCCAGTAGTATACATCCCAGCCGCCATCCGAACACTGAAGCTTTCTTT
TRBD2 NA TRBJ2-7 TRBV27 CASRSREKSYEQYF TGTGCCAGCAGATCGCGGGAGAAGAGCTACGAGCAGTACTTC
TRBD1 NA TRBJ2-7 TRBV28 CASRRTGENEQYF TGTGCCAGCAGGAGGACAGGGGAGAACGAGCAGTACTTC
NA NA TRBJ2-1 TRBV2 CASILAGEMNEQFF NA
NA NA TRBJ2-2 TRBV9 CASGWATGELFF TGTGCCAGCGGGTGGGCCACCGGGGAGCTGTTTTTT
NA NA TRBJ1-1 TRBV5-1 CASSLVQGTGTEAFF TGCGCCAGCAGCTTGGTCCAGGGGACTGGGACTGAAGCTTTCTTT
TRBD1 NA TRBJ1-4 TRBV30 CAWSSDRGRARWGEKLFF TGTGCCTGGAGTTCCGACAGGGGAAGGGCTAGATGGGGTGAAAAACTGTTTTTT
NA once TRBJ1-3 TRBV19 CASCDTEIPYPGSGNTIYF TGTGCCAGTTGTGACACCGAGATTCCATACCCCGGCTCTGGAAACACCATATATTTT
TRBD1 NA TRBJ2-7 TRBV6-5 CASSYSSGTEAYEQYF TGTGCCAGCAGTTACTCGAGTGGGACAGAAGCCTACGAGCAGTACTTC
NA NA TRBJ2-7 TRBV5-1 CASSLEESSFYEQYF TGCGCCAGCAGCTTGGAAGAGAGCTCATTCTACGAGCAGTACTTC
NA NA TRBJ2-7 TRBV11-2 CASTLLGSGSYEQYF TGTGCCAGCACCCTCCTGGGATCTGGCTCCTACGAGCAGTACTTC
NA NA TRBJ2-7 TRBV27 CASSPRTNYEQYF TGTGCCAGCAGTCCCCGGACTAACTACGAGCAGTACTTC
NA NA TRBJ1-3 TRBV30 CAWTSDSHSGNTIYF TGTGCCTGGACCTCCGACAGCCACTCTGGAAACACCATATATTTT
TRBD2 NA TRBJ2-1 TRBV29-1 CSVDRTSGAGNEQFF TGCAGCGTTGACCGGACTAGCGGGGCTGGAAATGAGCAGTTCTTC
NA NA TRBJ2-2 TRBV11-2 CASSWDPSGELFF TGTGCCAGCAGCTGGGACCCCTCCGGGGAGCTGTTTTTT
NA NA TRBJ1-2 TRBV4-3 CASSQEVIPAGLGGGYTF TGCGCCAGCAGCCAAGAGGTCATCCCGGCAGGCCTGGGGGGTGGCTACACCTTC
TRBD2 NA TRBJ2-7 TRBV10-2 CASMTSGNYEQYF TGCGCCAGCATGACTAGCGGGAACTACGAGCAGTACTTC
TRBD1 NA TRBJ1-1 TRBV6-5 CASSYWDRASEAFF TGTGCCAGCAGTTACTGGGACAGGGCTAGTGAAGCTTTCTTT
TRBD1 NA TRBJ1-4 TRBV28 CASSFLGTGLNEKLFF TGTGCCAGCAGTTTCCTGGGGACAGGGCTTAATGAAAAACTGTTTTTT
TRBD1 NA TRBJ2-7 TRBV27 CASSLSRRQGVVGYEQYF TGTGCCAGCAGTTTATCCCGTCGACAGGGTGTGGTAGGCTACGAGCAGTACTTC
TRBD2 NA TRBJ2-1 TRBV6-5 CASRKREATYNEQFF TGTGCCAGCAGGAAGCGGGAGGCGACTTACAATGAGCAGTTCTTC